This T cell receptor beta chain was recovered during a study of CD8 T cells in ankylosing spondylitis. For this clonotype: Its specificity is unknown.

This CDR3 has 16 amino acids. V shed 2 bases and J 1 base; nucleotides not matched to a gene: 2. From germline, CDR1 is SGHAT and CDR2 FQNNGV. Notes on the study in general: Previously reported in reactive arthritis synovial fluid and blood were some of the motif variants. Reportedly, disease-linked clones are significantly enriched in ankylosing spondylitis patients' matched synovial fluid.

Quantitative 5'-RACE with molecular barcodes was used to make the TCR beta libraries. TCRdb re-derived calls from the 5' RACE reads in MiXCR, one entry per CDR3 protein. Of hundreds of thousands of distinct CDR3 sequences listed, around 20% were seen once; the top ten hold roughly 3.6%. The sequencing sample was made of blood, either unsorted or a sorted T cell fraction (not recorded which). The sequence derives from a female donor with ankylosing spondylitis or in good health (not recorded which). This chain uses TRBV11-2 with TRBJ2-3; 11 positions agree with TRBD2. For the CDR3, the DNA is TGTGCCAGCAGCTTAACTAGCGGGAGAGGCACAGATACGCAGTATTTT. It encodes CASSLTSGRGTDTQYF.